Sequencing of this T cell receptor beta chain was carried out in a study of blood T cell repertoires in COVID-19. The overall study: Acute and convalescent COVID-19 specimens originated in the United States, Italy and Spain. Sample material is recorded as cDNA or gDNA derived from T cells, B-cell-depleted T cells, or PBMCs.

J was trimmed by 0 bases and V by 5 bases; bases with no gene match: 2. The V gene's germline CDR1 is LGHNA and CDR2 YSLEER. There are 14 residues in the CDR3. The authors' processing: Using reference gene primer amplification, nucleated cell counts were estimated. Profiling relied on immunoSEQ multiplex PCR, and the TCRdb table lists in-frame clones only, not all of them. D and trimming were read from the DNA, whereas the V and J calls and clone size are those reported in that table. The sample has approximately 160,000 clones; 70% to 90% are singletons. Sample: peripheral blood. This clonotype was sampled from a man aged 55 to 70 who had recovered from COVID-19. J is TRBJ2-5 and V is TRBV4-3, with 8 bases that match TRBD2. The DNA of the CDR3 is TGCGCCAGCAGCAGCGGGGGCAACCAAGAGACCCAGTACTTC. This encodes CASSSGGNQETQYF.